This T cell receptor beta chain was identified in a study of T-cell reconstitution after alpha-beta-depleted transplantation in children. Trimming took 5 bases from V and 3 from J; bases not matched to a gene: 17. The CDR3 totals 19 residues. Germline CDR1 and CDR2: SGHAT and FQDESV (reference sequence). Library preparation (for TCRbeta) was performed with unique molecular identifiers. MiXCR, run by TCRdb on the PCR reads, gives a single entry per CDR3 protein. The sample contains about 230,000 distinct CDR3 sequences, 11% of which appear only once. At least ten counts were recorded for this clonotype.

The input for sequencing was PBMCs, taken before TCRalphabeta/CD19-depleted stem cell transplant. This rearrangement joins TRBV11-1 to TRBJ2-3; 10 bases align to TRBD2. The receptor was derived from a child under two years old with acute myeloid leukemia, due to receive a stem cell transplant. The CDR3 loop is CASSKDTASGRAITDTQYF. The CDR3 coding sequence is TGTGCCAGCAGCAAGGATACGGCTAGCGGGAGAGCTATTACAGATACGCAGTATTTT. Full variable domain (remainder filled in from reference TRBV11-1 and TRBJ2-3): EAEVAQSPRYKITEKSQAVAFWCDPISGHATLYWYRQILGQGPELLVQFQDESVVDDSQLPKDRFSAERLKGVDSTLKIQPAELGDSAMYLCASSKDTASGRAITDTQYFGPGTRLTVL.